Presented here are 14 T cell receptor beta chains from one specimen sequenced in a study of blood T cells in healthy people across ages. Together with a sample-barcoded 5' primer, a J-beta primer mix was included in a second PCR lasting about 6 to 11 cycles. From the 5' RACE reads, TCRdb called clonotypes with MiXCR, one entry per CDR3 protein. This table holds approximately 800,000 distinct CDR3 sequences, about 59% found once. Sequencing used blood. The receptors originated from a man aged 25-40 years in good health.

This clonotype has a single count. The V and J genes are TRBV5-8 and TRBJ1-1; 8 bases line up with TRBD1. This CDR3 has 14 amino acids. The V and J ends lost 3 bases and 6 bases, in that order; junction bases with no gene match: 7. Germline V gene sequence: CDR1 SGHTS, CDR2 YDEGEE. CDR3 coding DNA: TGTGCCAGCAGCTCGGACAGGGTGTTAGCTGAAGCTTTCTTT. It codes for CASSSDRVLAEAFF. The entire variable domain, with the rest obtained from reference TRBV5-8 and TRBJ1-1, is as follows: EAGVTQSPTHLIKTRGQQATLRCSPISGHTSVYWYQQALGLGLQFLLWYDEGEERNRGNFPPRFSGRQFPNYSSELNVNALELEDSALYLCASSSDRVLAEAFFGQGTRLTVV.

The V call is TRBV5-1, the J call TRBJ2-1, with unresolved D. Germline V lookup: CDR1 SGHRS, CDR2 YFSETQ. This CDR3 region has 18 residues. V was trimmed by 0 bases and J by 0 bases, leaving 16 bases between them. CDR3 loop: CASSLGAPLVSSYNEQFF. In nucleotides, the CDR3 is TGCGCCAGCAGCTTGGGCGCCCCTTTAGTAAGCTCCTACAATGAGCAGTTCTTC.

This sequence joins TRBV28 and TRBJ2-3; TRBD1 matches at 9 bases. Germline loops: CDR1 MDHEN, CDR2 SYDVKM. CDR3 length: 17 amino acids. J lost 8 bases, V lost 3 bases, and 15 bases had no gene match. The CDR3 DNA sequence: TGTGCCAGCAGTTTCCCGAAGTCCCGGGACAGGGAAGTTACGCAGTATTTT. Translated: CASSFPKSRDREVTQYF. Using reference TRBV28 and TRBJ2-3 for the parts outside the CDR3, the full variable domain is DVKVTQSSRYLVKRTGEKVFLECVQDMDHENMFWYRQDPGLGLRLIYFSYDVKMKEKGDIPEGYSVSREKKERFSLILESASTNQTSMYLCASSFPKSRDREVTQYFGPGTRLTVL.

This clonotype was counted between two and nine times. The chain recombines TRBV14 with TRBJ1-4; TRBD1 agrees at 7 bases. Germline V gene lookup returns CDR1 SGHDN and CDR2 FVKESK. The CDR3 totals 16 residues. V gave up 0 bases and J gave up 7 bases; unmatched junction bases: 8. The CDR3 here is CASSQDLAGGIEKLFF. The CDR3 bases are TGTGCCAGCAGCCAAGATCTGGCAGGGGGGATTGAAAAACTGTTTTTT.

This chain links TRBV28 with TRBJ1-1; D is unclear. Germline values: CDR1 MDHEN, CDR2 SYDVKM. There are 14 residues in the CDR3. V was pared by 6 bases and J by 3 bases, with 14 bases between. DNA for the CDR3: TGTGCCAGCAGACTCGGACCGTGGGACACTGAAGCTTTCTTT. Residues: CASRLGPWDTEAFF.

This clonotype was counted ten times or more. The V call is TRBV28, the J call TRBJ1-4; D gene ambiguous. The CDR3 spans 14 residues. Per germline, CDR1 MDHEN and CDR2 SYDVKM. Trimming left V 5 bases short and J 1 base short, with 8 bases between. The chain's CDR3 is CASSRLITNEKLFF. CDR3 nucleotides: TGTGCCAGCAGTCGCCTGATAACTAATGAAAAACTGTTTTTT. Together with reference TRBV28 and TRBJ1-4, the CDR3 gives the full variable domain: DVKVTQSSRYLVKRTGEKVFLECVQDMDHENMFWYRQDPGLGLRLIYFSYDVKMKEKGDIPEGYSVSREKKERFSLILESASTNQTSMYLCASSRLITNEKLFFGSGTQLSVL.

The rearrangement joins TRBV7-8 to TRBJ1-1; D is perhaps TRBD1 (5 bases). Germline V lookup: CDR1 SGHVS, CDR2 FQNEAQ. The CDR3 extends over 14 amino acids. The germline V and J ends were trimmed by 5 bases and 4 bases, with 14 bases remaining between them. CDR3 nucleotides: TGTGCCAGCAGCCCGGCCGGGACGGGCACTGAAGCTTTCTTT. Translation: CASSPAGTGTEAFF.

The J gene is TRBJ2-7, the V gene TRBV27; TRBD1 aligns across 9 bases. Germline V gene sequence: CDR1 MNHEY, CDR2 SMNVEV (reference sequence). The V and J ends lost 2 bases and 5 bases, in that order; junction bases with no gene match: 10. The CDR3 covers 16 residues. CDR3 DNA sequence: TGTGCCAGCAGTTTAAGGTCGTTGGACAGGGGAAACGAGCAGTACTTC. Protein product: CASSLRSLDRGNEQYF.

This clonotype was picked up a small number of times. DNA of the CDR3: TGTGCCAGCAGCGTAGTGGCGGATGAGCAGTTCTTC. Translated: CASSVVADEQFF. This chain uses TRBV9 with TRBJ2-1; D is ambiguous. Trimming shortened V by 0 bases and J by 8 bases, and 6 bases separated the two germline ends. CDR3 length: 12 amino acids. The germline V gene has CDR1 SGDLS and CDR2 YYNGEE. The complete variable domain, with remaining parts taken from reference TRBV9 and TRBJ2-1, reads DSGVTQTPKHLITATGQRVTLRCSPRSGDLSVYWYQQSLDQGLQFLIQYYNGEERAKGNILERFSAQQFPDLHSELNLSSLELGDSALYFCASSVVADEQFFGPGTRLTVL.

This clonotype occurred a few times. J is TRBJ1-2 and V is TRBV20-1; no firm D call. This CDR3 is built from 14 residues. Germline CDR1 DFQATT, CDR2 SNEGSKA (reference sequence). The V gene lost 3 bases and the J gene lost 6 bases, with 17 bases spanning the gap. Here the CDR3 reads CSASHSPLTDGYTF. The CDR3 DNA reads as TGCAGTGCTAGTCACAGCCCCCTAACTGATGGCTACACCTTC.

This sequence joins TRBV29-1 and TRBJ1-2; 9 bases map to TRBD1. CDR1 SQVTM and CDR2 ANQGSEA come from the germline V gene. The CDR3 runs to 11 residues. As DNA, the CDR3 is TGCAGTATACAGGGGGCGGATGGCTACACCTTC. It yields the protein CSIQGADGYTF.

The chain employs TRBV7-2 and TRBJ2-4; possible D gene TRBD1, 5 bases. The J call may be incorrect, as the DNA end agrees better with TRBJ2-7. The CDR3 length is 15 residues. CDR1 is SGHTA, CDR2 FQGNSA, per germline. This CDR3 reads CTSTYGQGWAYEQYF. CDR3 sequence (DNA): TGTACCAGCACCTACGGGCAGGGTTGGGCCTACGAGCAGTACTTC.

V and J are TRBV2 and TRBJ1-5; 7 bases are shared with TRBD1. CDR3 length equals 14 residues. V dropped 5 bases and J dropped 2; count of bases not matched to a gene: 3. CDR1 is SNHLY and CDR2 is FYNNEI in the germline V gene. The CDR3 here is CASSQQGRNQPQHF. Written as DNA, the CDR3 is TGTGCCAGCAGTCAACAGGGGCGCAATCAGCCCCAGCATTTT. Supplemented by reference TRBV2 and TRBJ1-5, the full variable domain reads EPEVTQTPSHQVTQMGQEVILRCVPISNHLYFYWYRQILGQKVEFLVSFYNNEISEKSEIFDDQFSVERPDGSNFTLKIRSTKLEDSAMYFCASSQQGRNQPQHFGDGTRLSIL.

J is TRBJ2-1 and V is TRBV20-1; D unresolved. There are 12 residues in the CDR3. CDR1 DFQATT and CDR2 SNEGSKA come from the germline V gene (reference sequence). The CDR3 DNA reads TGCGGCTTCTTAAGCTCCTACAATGAGCAGTTCTTC. It specifies CGFLSSYNEQFF.